This note documents a single T cell receptor (beta chain) sequence. What it recognizes is unknown. The germline CDR1 and CDR2 sequences are MDHEN and SYDVKM. Trimming removed 2 bases from V and 15 bases from J, with 14 bases in between. The CDR3 totals 12 residues. The source of the sample is a study of OX40 agonist ivuxolimab in advanced cancers. The wider study: Ivuxolimab, an antibody that agonizes OX40 (CD134), was administered to the patients. Partial responses were observed in three patients, of whom one had hepatocellular carcinoma and two had cutaneous melanoma.

General study results and limits: Some of the lowest clonal expansion was seen in partial responders at 0.1-3.0 mg/kg.

Repertoires were generated with immunoSEQ multiplex PCR, while TCRdb's copy carries only in-frame clones and drops some. The table has some 96,000 clones, less than 95% seen once. The chain recombines TRBV28 with TRBJ2-1, with D possibly being TRBD1 (6 bases). The clonotype originates from an adult with an advanced solid tumor such as melanoma, head and neck, liver or kidney cancer. The sequencing used CD4+ or CD8+ T cells sorted from blood, collected in a trial of the OX40 agonist ivuxolimab. The CDR3 bases are TGTGCCAGCAGTTTAGGGTTAGTAGGGGGGTTCTTC. Protein: CASSLGLVGGFF.